A single sample gave rise to the 6 T cell receptor beta chains below, sequenced in a study of a mutant IDH1 vaccine in newly diagnosed glioma. Which antigens these TCRs recognize remains unknown. As for time point: week 23, last vaccination. Each dose delivered 300 ug of mutant IDH1 20-mer peptide subcutaneously with imiquimod. TCRdb's table, derived via immunoSEQ multiplex PCR, lists solely in-frame clones and lacks some. Seen here are 40,000 or so clones, around 85% observed once, and the top ten hold approximately 2.5%. The material was PBMCs, obtained from a glioma patient whose treatment included an IDH1 peptide vaccine. The source of these receptors is a woman in her late teens or twenties with glioma. Some clones in this sample may be carry-over from other donors' samples.

This clone was picked up one time. The J gene is TRBJ2-7, the V gene TRBV15; 8 bases fit TRBD2. Germline V gene lookup returns CDR1 LNHNV and CDR2 YYDKDF (reference sequence). V gave up 0 bases and J gave up 3 bases; unmatched junction bases: 7. This CDR3 is 16 amino acids long. The CDR3 DNA reads TGTGCCACCAGCAGAGATCTGGCGGGAGGTATCTACGAGCAGTACTTC. The encoded protein is CATSRDLAGGIYEQYF.

The rearrangement joins TRBV10-3 to TRBJ1-5, with D perhaps TRBD1 (5 bases). Germline V gene lookup returns CDR1 ENHRY and CDR2 SYGVKD. Trimming removed 11 bases from V and 0 bases from J, with 17 bases in between. The CDR3 has 15 residues. The CDR3 region is CAPGLGVVSNQPQHF. The CDR3 DNA sequence: TGTGCCCCAGGGTTAGGAGTCGTTAGCAATCAGCCCCAGCATTTT.

With respect to this clone: Additional DNA sequences in this sample encode the identical CDR3. The rearrangement links TRBV9 to TRBJ2-5; D uncertain. The CDR3 contains 10 residues. V was shortened by 3 bases and J by 5 bases, with 2 bases between the two germline ends. Germline CDR1 is SGDLS and CDR2 is YYNGEE. DNA of the CDR3: TGTGCCAGCAGCGGGGAGACCCAGTACTTC. Residues: CASSGETQYF.

The V gene is TRBV2, the J gene TRBJ2-5; D may be TRBD2 (6 bases). V was pared by 4 bases and J by 7 bases, with 13 bases between. This CDR3 spans 13 amino acids. CDR1 and CDR2 from the germline V gene are SNHLY and FYNNEI. The CDR3 DNA sequence: TGTGCCAGCAGTGGTACCGCCGGGGGGACCCAGTACTTC. Amino acids: CASSGTAGGTQYF.

On this clone itself: Other DNA sequences in this specimen translate into the identical CDR3. The rearrangement links TRBV19 to TRBJ2-7; D gene unclear. Germline-derived CDR1 and CDR2 are LNHDA and SQIVND (reference sequence). The CDR3 consists of 11 residues. V lost 3 bases, J lost 4 bases, and 4 bases lay in between. CDR3 loop: CASSIGYEQYF. In DNA, the CDR3 is TGTGCCAGTAGTATTGGATACGAGCAGTACTTC.

The chain uses TRBV9 and TRBJ2-5; 9 bases line up with TRBD2. The V gene end was trimmed by 0 bases and the J gene end by 5 bases; junction bases not matched to a gene: 5. The CDR3 sequence is 15 residues long. Germline-derived CDR1 and CDR2 are SGDLS and YYNGEE. The CDR3 sequence is CASSVGGGAWETQYF. The CDR3 DNA reads TGTGCCAGCAGCGTAGGCGGGGGGGCTTGGGAGACCCAGTACTTC.